This entry lists 16 T cell receptor beta chains sequenced from one sample in a study of cytomegalovirus exposure and HLA in healthy donors. PCR involved 60 Vbeta and 13 Jbeta primers. Produced via immunoSEQ multiplex PCR; TCRdb's table is partial and in-frame only. The sample lists approximately 85,000 clones, 60% to 80% occurring once. Sequencing input: PBMCs. These receptors all come from a woman in her forties or fifties in good health and CMV-seropositive.

The CDR3, as DNA: TGTGCCAGTAGTGGTCGGGGGGACGCGAACACCGGGGAGCTGTTTTTT. Its protein is CASSGRGDANTGELFF. V gene TRBV19 combines with J gene TRBJ2-2; 7 nucleotides line up with TRBD2. The CDR3 loop spans 16 amino acids. The ends lost 5 bases at V and 0 bases at J; junction bases unmatched: 6. The germline gives CDR1 LNHDA, CDR2 SQIVND (reference sequence). Full variable domain (missing parts from reference TRBV19 and TRBJ2-2): DGGITQSPKYLFRKEGQNVTLSCEQNLNHDAMYWYRQDPGQGLRLIYYSQIVNDFQKGDIAEGYSVSREKKESFPLTVTSAQKNPTAFYLCASSGRGDANTGELFFGEGSRLTVL.

The chain recombines TRBV7-3 with TRBJ2-3; D is perhaps TRBD2 (6 bases). The ends were cut back, 2 bases at V and 0 bases at J, with 12 bases in the middle. Germline V CDR1 and CDR2: SGHTA, FQGTGA. The CDR3 sequence is 16 residues long. DNA of the CDR3: TGTGCCAGCAGCTTACGCCTAGCGACTAGCACAGATACGCAGTATTTT. This sequence encodes CASSLRLATSTDTQYF. Based on the CDR3 plus reference TRBV7-3 and TRBJ2-3, the full variable domain is GAGVSQTPSNKVTEKGKYVELRCDPISGHTALYWYRQSLGQGPEFLIYFQGTGAADDSGLPNDRFFAVRPEGSVSTLKIQRTERGDSAVYLCASSLRLATSTDTQYFGPGTRLTVL.

The chain recombines TRBV5-5 with TRBJ1-3; unclear D gene. Germline CDR1 and CDR2: SGHKS and YYEKEE (reference sequence). There are 15 residues in the CDR3. With 1 base removed from V and 0 bases from J, the gap between germline ends came to 8 bases. Here the CDR3 reads CASSLPGNSGNTIYF. The CDR3 DNA sequence: TGTGCCAGCAGCTTGCCGGGGAACTCTGGAAACACCATATATTTT.

The rearrangement joins TRBV19 to TRBJ2-7; 7 bases match TRBD1. The V and J ends lost 9 bases and 6 bases, in that order; junction bases with no gene match: 11. Germline V lookup: CDR1 LNHDA, CDR2 SQIVND (reference sequence). The CDR3 extends over 13 amino acids. DNA of the CDR3: TGTGCCAGCGCGCACCGGGACAGACCCGAGCAGTACTTC. It is translated as CASAHRDRPEQYF.

J is TRBJ2-5 and V is TRBV10-1, with TRBD1 matching over 7 bases. V dropped 3 bases and J dropped 1; count of bases not matched to a gene: 5. The CDR3 is 15 residues long. Germline-derived CDR1 and CDR2 are WNHNN and SYGVQD (reference sequence). In DNA, the CDR3 is TGCGCCAGCAGTGAAAACAGGGGTTTCCAAGAGACCCAGTACTTC. Protein sequence: CASSENRGFQETQYF.

The chain carries TRBV5-4 and TRBJ2-1; the match to TRBD1 covers 9 bases. V shed 0 bases and J 6 bases; nucleotides not matched to a gene: 1. The V gene's germline CDR1 is SGHNT and CDR2 YYREEE (reference sequence). The CDR3 has 14 residues. The CDR3 bases are TGTGCCAGCAGCTTGGGGGACAGGGCCAATGAGCAGTTCTTC. Amino acid sequence: CASSLGDRANEQFF.

V is TRBV15 and J is TRBJ1-2, with a tentative D call TRBD1 (5 bases). This CDR3 region has 17 residues. The germline CDR1 and CDR2 sequences are LNHNV and YYDKDF (reference sequence). V lost 5 bases, J lost 0 bases, and 19 bases lay in between. As DNA, the CDR3 is TGTGCCACCAGCCCCGACAGAGCAGGAGGGGCTAACTATGGCTACACCTTC. Translation: CATSPDRAGGANYGYTF. The full variable domain, with the rest looked up from reference TRBV15 and TRBJ1-2, is DAMVIQNPRYQVTQFGKPVTLSCSQTLNHNVMYWYQQKSSQAPKLLFHYYDKDFNNEADTPDNFQSRRPNTSFCFLDIRSPGLGDTAMYLCATSPDRAGGANYGYTFGSGTRLTVV.

The chain employs TRBV9 and TRBJ2-6; 9 bases map to TRBD1. The CDR3 runs to 16 residues. CDR1 and CDR2 (germline): SGDLS, YYNGEE. Trimming took 4 bases from V and 0 from J; bases not matched to a gene: 2. In nucleotides, the CDR3 is TGTGCCAGCAGCTCGGGACAGGGCTCTGGGGCCAACGTCCTGACTTTC. This gives the protein CASSSGQGSGANVLTF.

V gene TRBV29-1 combines with J gene TRBJ1-2; TRBD1 is a possible D gene (6 bases). Trimming took off 3 bases at V and 6 bases at J, with 14 bases between the two ends. The length of the CDR3 is 13 residues. Germline CDR1 SQVTM, CDR2 ANQGSEA. DNA for the CDR3: TGCAGCGTTGAGGGGCAGGGGTTGGATGGCTACACCTTC. Translation gives CSVEGQGLDGYTF.

This chain connects TRBV25-1 to TRBJ1-1; D is possibly TRBD1 (5 bases). The CDR3 is made up of 14 amino acids. Germline assignment: CDR1 MGHDK and CDR2 SYGVNS. V dropped 3 bases and J dropped 4 bases, with 12 bases sitting between them. The CDR3 bases are TGTGCCAGCAGTGAGGACACCCTATTCACTGAAGCTTTCTTT. Translated, it gives CASSEDTLFTEAFF.

This chain uses TRBV6-1 with TRBJ2-7, with D unresolved. Germline V gene sequence: CDR1 MNHNS, CDR2 SASEGT. This CDR3 has 12 residues. V gave up 1 base and J gave up 11 bases, with 12 bases separating them. The CDR3 here is CASSEGQNLEYF. Written as DNA, the CDR3 is TGTGCCAGCAGTGAAGGCCAGAATTTGGAGTACTTC.

The rearrangement links TRBV2 to TRBJ2-7; TRBD2 might be the D (6 bases). There are 17 residues in the CDR3. CDR1 is SNHLY, CDR2 FYNNEI, per germline. V was clipped by 6 bases and J by 2 bases, with 23 bases between them. The CDR3 reads CASRVGGELYPPYEQYF. CDR3 DNA: TGTGCCAGCAGGGTAGGAGGGGAACTCTATCCGCCCTACGAGCAGTACTTC.

The DNA for the CDR3 is TGTGCCAGCAGTCAACCGAGGACAGGGGGGGGCTACACCTTC. Its translation: CASSQPRTGGGYTF. The chain combines TRBV27 with TRBJ1-2, with TRBD1 identical over 10 bases. Trimming removed 5 bases from V and 8 bases from J; junction bases left unmatched: 8. This CDR3 is built from 14 residues. Germline V gives CDR1 MNHEY, CDR2 SMNVEV (reference sequence).

The chain carries TRBV6-6 and TRBJ1-5; no clear D gene. The CDR3 consists of 13 residues. Germline values: CDR1 MNHNY, CDR2 SVGAGI (reference sequence). The V end lost 0 bases, the J end lost 4 bases, and 4 bases lay between the germline ends. This CDR3 is CASSYSTNQPQHF. CDR3 bases: TGTGCCAGCAGTTACTCGACTAATCAGCCCCAGCATTTT.

This clone came up a few times. The V call is TRBV10-2, the J call TRBJ1-6, with D tentatively TRBD1 (5 bases). The V gene's germline CDR1 is WSHSY and CDR2 SAAADI. Trimming cost V 6 bases and J 7 bases, with 16 bases left between them. This CDR3 has 15 amino acids. The CDR3 DNA is TGCGCCAGCAGAAGTAATCAGGGACTAAATTCACCCCTCCACTTT. Translation gives CASRSNQGLNSPLHF.

This chain uses TRBV6-1 with TRBJ2-1, with 8 bases matching TRBD2. The V gene end was trimmed by 2 bases and the J gene end by 0 bases; junction bases not matched to a gene: 9. Germline CDR1 is MNHNS and CDR2 is SASEGT. The CDR3 totals 18 residues. DNA for the CDR3: TGTGCCAGCAGTGAATGGTGGGGGAGCGGGAGCTCCTACAATGAGCAGTTCTTC. It codes for CASSEWWGSGSSYNEQFF.